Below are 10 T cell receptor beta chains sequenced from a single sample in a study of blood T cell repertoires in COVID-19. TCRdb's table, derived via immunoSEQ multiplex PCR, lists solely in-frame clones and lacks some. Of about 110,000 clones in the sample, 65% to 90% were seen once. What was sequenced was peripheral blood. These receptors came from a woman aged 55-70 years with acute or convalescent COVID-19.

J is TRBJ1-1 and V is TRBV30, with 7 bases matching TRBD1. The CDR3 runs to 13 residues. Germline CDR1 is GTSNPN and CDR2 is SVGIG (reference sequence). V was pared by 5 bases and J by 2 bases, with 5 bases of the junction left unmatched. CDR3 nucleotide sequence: TGTGCCTGGTCCGGACAGGCAAACACTGAAGCTTTCTTT. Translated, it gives CAWSGQANTEAFF.

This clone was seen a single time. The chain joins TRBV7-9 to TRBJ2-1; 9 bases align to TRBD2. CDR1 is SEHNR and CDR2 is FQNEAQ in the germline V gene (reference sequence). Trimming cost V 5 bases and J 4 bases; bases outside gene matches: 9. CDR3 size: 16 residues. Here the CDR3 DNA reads TGTGCCAGCAGCCTAGGTGCGGGGGGGCCTTACAATGAGCAGTTCTTC. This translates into CASSLGAGGPYNEQFF.

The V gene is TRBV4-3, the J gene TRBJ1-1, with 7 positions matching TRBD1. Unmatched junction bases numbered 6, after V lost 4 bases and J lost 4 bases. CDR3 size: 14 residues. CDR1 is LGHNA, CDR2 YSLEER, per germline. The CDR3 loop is CASSPTHRGTEAFF. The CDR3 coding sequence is TGCGCCAGCAGCCCGACACACAGGGGCACTGAAGCTTTCTTT.

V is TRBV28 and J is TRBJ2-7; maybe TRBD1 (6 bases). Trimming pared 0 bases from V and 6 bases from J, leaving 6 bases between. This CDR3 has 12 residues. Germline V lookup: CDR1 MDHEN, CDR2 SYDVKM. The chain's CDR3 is CASSLWTGEQYF. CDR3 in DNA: TGTGCCAGCAGTTTATGGACAGGCGAGCAGTACTTC.

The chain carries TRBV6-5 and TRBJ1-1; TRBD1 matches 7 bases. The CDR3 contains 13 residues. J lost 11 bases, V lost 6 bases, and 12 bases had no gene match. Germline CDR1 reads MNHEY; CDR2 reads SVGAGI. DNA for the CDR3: TGTGCCAGCAGAAAAGACAGGGAGATTGGGGCTTTCTTT. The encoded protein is CASRKDREIGAFF.

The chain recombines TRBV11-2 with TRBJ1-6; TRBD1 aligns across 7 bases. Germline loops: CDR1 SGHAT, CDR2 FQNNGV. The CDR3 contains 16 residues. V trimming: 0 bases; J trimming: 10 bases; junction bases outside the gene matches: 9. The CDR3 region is CASSLDHPGGNSPLHF. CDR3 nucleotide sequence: TGTGCCAGCAGCTTAGATCACCCAGGGGGTAACTCACCCCTCCACTTT.

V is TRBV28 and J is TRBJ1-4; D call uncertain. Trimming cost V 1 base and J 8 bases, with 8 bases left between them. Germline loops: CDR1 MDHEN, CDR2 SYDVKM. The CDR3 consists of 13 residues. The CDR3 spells CASSLLGREKLFF. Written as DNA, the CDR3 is TGTGCCAGCAGTTTATTGGGGAGGGAAAAACTGTTTTTT.

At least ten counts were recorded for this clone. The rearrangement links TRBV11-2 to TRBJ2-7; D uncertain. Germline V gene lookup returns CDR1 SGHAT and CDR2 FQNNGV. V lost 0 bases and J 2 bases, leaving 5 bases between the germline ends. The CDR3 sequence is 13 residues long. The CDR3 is CASSLESAYEQYF. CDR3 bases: TGTGCCAGCAGCTTAGAATCGGCCTACGAGCAGTACTTC.

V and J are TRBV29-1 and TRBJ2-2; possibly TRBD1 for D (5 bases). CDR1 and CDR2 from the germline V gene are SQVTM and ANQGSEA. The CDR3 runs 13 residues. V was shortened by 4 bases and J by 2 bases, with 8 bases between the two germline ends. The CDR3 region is CSVGTGNTGELFF. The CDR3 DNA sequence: TGCAGCGTTGGTACAGGAAACACCGGGGAGCTGTTTTTT.

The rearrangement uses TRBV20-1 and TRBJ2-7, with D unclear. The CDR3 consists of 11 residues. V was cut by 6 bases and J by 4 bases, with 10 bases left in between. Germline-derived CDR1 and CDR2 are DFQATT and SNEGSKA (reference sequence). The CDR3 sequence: CSAEREYEQYF. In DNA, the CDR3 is TGCAGTGCCGAGCGAGAGTACGAGCAGTACTTC.